Listed below are T cell receptor beta chains from one sample, sequenced in a study of cytotoxic CD8 clonotypes in ibrutinib-treated CLL. Profiling relied on immunoSEQ multiplex PCR, and the TCRdb table lists in-frame clones only, not all of them. The sample records more than 150,000 clones, around three quarters being singletons. The sample here was PBMCs, taken after 24 months of ibrutinib treatment. The receptors stem from a human donor with chronic lymphocytic leukemia. CDR3s include the opening cysteine and the closing phenylalanine or tryptophan. The D gene is left open where the match is weak.

TRBV2	TRBJ1-1	NA	CASKRPGISEAFF	TGTGCCAGCAAACGACCAGGGATCTCTGAAGCTTTCTTT
TRBV5-4	TRBJ1-2	TRBD1	CASSLGDRGRDGYTF	TGTGCCAGCAGCTTGGGAGACAGGGGGCGCGACGGCTACACCTTC
TRBV15	TRBJ2-2	NA	CATSRDQGRRELFF	TGTGCCACCAGCAGAGATCAGGGGCGCCGGGAGCTGTTTTTT
TRBV5-4	TRBJ2-7	NA	CASSGRDGRSYEQYF	TGTGCCAGCAGCGGCCGGGACGGACGCTCCTACGAGCAGTACTTC
TRBV11-3	TRBJ2-3	TRBD2	CASSLEFVAGAWDTQYF	TGTGCCAGCAGCTTAGAATTCGTAGCGGGAGCTTGGGATACGCAGTATTTT
TRBV27	TRBJ1-1	NA	CASSKSNTEAFF	TGTGCCAGCAGTAAGTCGAACACTGAAGCTTTCTTT
TRBV7-8	TRBJ1-1	NA	CASSLQSGDTEAFF	TGTGCCAGCAGCTTACAAAGCGGGGACACTGAAGCTTTCTTT
TRBV6-5	TRBJ2-2	NA	CASSLQIKITGELFF	TGTGCCAGCAGCCTACAAATCAAAATTACCGGGGAGCTGTTTTTT
TRBV5-1	TRBJ2-7	NA	CASSLAGHRASYEQYF	TGCGCCAGCAGCTTGGCCGGACACAGAGCTTCCTACGAGCAGTACTTC
TRBV28	TRBJ1-4	TRBD1	CASTPTGSNEKLFF	TGTGCCAGCACTCCGACAGGGTCTAATGAAAAACTGTTTTTT
TRBV5-4	TRBJ2-1	TRBD2	CASTNRASGRGNEQFF	TGTGCCAGCACCAACCGGGCTAGCGGGAGGGGGAATGAGCAGTTCTTC
TRBV30	TRBJ1-4	NA	CAWSVSGQEKLFF	TGTGCCTGGAGTGTATCAGGGCAGGAAAAACTGTTTTTT
TRBV9	TRBJ1-2	NA	CASSVDYQGLETTGYTF	TGTGCCAGCAGCGTAGATTATCAGGGGTTGGAAACGACTGGCTACACCTTC
TRBV4-2	TRBJ1-1	TRBD1	CASSLADRGTEAFF	TGTGCCAGCAGCTTAGCTGACAGGGGCACTGAAGCTTTCTTT
TRBV9	TRBJ2-2	NA	CASSVDSGELFF	TGTGCCAGCAGCGTAGACTCAGGGGAGCTGTTTTTT
TRBV6-1	TRBJ2-7	NA	CASSGTGNSYEQYF	TGTGCCAGCAGTGGAACAGGGAACTCCTACGAGCAGTACTTC